The clone carrying this T cell receptor (beta chain) was seen repeatedly, ten times or more. Antigen specificity is unknown. This sample is drawn from a study of neurological immune-mediated disorders. Study in general: The approximately 34 multiple sclerosis patients comprised around 31 that were relapsing-remitting and 3 that were secondary progressive. Study findings and constraints: The study phylogenetically grouped the repertoires of 18 of 34 multiple sclerosis patients into one related-CDR3 cluster, a possible signature.

Synthesis of cDNA was carried out by template-switch 5'RACE. The reaction used 10-nucleotide random UMIs. TCRdb processed the 5' RACE reads anew with MiXCR; each CDR3 protein has one entry. This table has roughly 90,000 distinct CDR3 sequences, 3% to 4% appearing once. Where libraries were unsorted, they were derived from 2 million PBMCs stored at -80 degrees C. The CDR3 is 12 amino acids. Per germline, CDR1 DFQATT and CDR2 SNEGSKA (reference sequence). V lost 7 bases and J lost 3; bases outside the gene matches: 4. The sequenced sample consisted of PBMCs. The TCR originated in a woman in her forties or fifties with multiple sclerosis. V usage is TRBV20-1 and J usage is TRBJ2-3; TRBD2 matches at 7 bases. The CDR3 reads CSGISGTDTQYF. CDR3 DNA sequence: TGCAGTGGAATTAGCGGGACAGATACGCAGTATTTT.